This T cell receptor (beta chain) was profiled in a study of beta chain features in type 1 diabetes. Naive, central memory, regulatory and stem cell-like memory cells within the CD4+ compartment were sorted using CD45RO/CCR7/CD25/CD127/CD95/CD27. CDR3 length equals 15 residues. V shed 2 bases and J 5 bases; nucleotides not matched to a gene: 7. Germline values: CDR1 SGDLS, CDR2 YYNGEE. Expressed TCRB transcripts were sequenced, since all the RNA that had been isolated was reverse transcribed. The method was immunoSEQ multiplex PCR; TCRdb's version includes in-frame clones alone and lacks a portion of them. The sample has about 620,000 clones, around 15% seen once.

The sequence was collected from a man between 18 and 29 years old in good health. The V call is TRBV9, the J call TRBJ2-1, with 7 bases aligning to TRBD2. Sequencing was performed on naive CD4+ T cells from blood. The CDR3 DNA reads TGTGCCAGCAGCGTGAGGACTAGTACCGACAATGAGCAGTTCTTC. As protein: CASSVRTSTDNEQFF. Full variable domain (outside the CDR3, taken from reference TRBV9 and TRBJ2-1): DSGVTQTPKHLITATGQRVTLRCSPRSGDLSVYWYQQSLDQGLQFLIQYYNGEERAKGNILERFSAQQFPDLHSELNLSSLELGDSALYFCASSVRTSTDNEQFFGPGTRLTVL.